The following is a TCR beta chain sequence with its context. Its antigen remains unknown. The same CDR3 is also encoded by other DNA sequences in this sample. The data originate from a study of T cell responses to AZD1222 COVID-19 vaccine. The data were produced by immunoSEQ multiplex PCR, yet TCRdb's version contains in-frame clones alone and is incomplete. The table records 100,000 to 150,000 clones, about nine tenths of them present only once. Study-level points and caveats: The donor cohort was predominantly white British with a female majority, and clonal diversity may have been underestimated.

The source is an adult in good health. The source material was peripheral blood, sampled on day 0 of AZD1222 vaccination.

DNA for the CDR3: TGTGCCAGCAGTTTTGGAGGCTATGGCTACACCTTC. This codes for CASSFGGYGYTF. The V gene is TRBV28, the J gene TRBJ1-2; D unclear. This CDR3 is built from 12 residues. Per germline, CDR1 MDHEN and CDR2 SYDVKM. V lost 3 bases to trimming and J lost 4 bases, with 6 bases between them.